This T cell receptor (beta chain) was found in a study of vaccination and CD4 T cells after COVID-19. Overall study context: Stimuli were overlapping spike peptide pools of SARS-CoV-2 and three common cold coronaviruses (HCoV-NL63, HCoV-OC43, HCoV-229E). Control cultures were supplied with a CEFX pool, an HIV-1 Nef pool, or no peptide at all.

The sample holds a few counts of this clonotype. Its antigen is still unknown. The treatment: roughly 11-day PBMC culture with coronavirus spike peptide pools or control peptides (ViraFEST assay). Sequencing of the DNA from cultured CD4+ T cells was carried out with the Oncomine TCR Beta short-read assay. TCRdb re-called the PCR reads through MiXCR, storing one row per CDR3 protein. Found here are 17,000 or so distinct CDR3 sequences, 40% to 55% of them singletons; the top ten hold 4.9%. Overall study findings and caveats: Spike mono-reactivity marked 304 of 307 vaccine-specific clones in convalescent patients.

CDR1 is MRHNA and CDR2 is SNTAGT in the germline V gene. Trimming cost V 6 bases and J 6 bases; bases outside gene matches: 7. The CDR3 runs 15 residues. This TCR was sampled from a human donor who had recovered from COVID-19. The source material was CD4+ T cells from blood, cultured in vitro, sampled before SARS-CoV-2 vaccination. The chain combines TRBV6-4 with TRBJ2-1; TRBD2 agrees at 11 bases. The CDR3: CASSLLAGVGNEQFF. In DNA form, the CDR3 reads TGTGCCAGCAGCTTACTAGCGGGAGTTGGCAATGAGCAGTTCTTC.